This entry features one TCR beta chain sequence. Its antigen is not yet known. No much larger clone is present one base from it, and per-base qualities are unavailable. The library was made by 5' RACE. Sequencing instrument: Illumina HiSeq 2500. The second PCR ran for about 6 to 11 cycles and used a J-beta primer mix along with a sample-barcoded 5' primer. A unique molecular identifier was introduced onto each TCR beta cDNA molecule by a template-switch 5' adaptor carrying 12 random nucleotides. At least 2.5 million CDR3-containing paired-end reads were obtained from each sample. The Mint cDNA synthesis kit, primed by a TRBC-specific oligonucleotide, was used to synthesize first-strand cDNA from all RNA. Following uracil-DNA glycosylase treatment, a first 18-cycle PCR with universal primers M1SS and BC2_uni_R was performed on all cDNA. The source study handled its data this way. For normalization, 1 million high-quality reads were randomly selected from each sample, with every read carrying a distinct molecular identifier. Reads sharing molecular identifiers were discarded rather than binned into consensus sequences. MiTCR, run with a Q25 quality threshold and the strictest error-elimination algorithm, handled CDR3 identification, clonotype clustering and error correction. A nonparametric unseen species model using Euler transformation provided a lower-bound estimate of total TCR beta diversity. Using fastp at Q25 and MiXCR, TCRdb reprocessed the public reads and kept productive beta chains. A single entry per CDR3 protein holds the most common genes and DNA from its merged rows. TCRdb's processing, not the authors' own work, is the source of the V and J calls. A total of some 1.7 million distinct CDR3 sequences appear in this sample, 25% to 30% of them only once. The top ten clonotypes cover around 7.7% of the sample.

The donors were 40 or so Caucasian individuals from Russia, aged 6 to 90 years, who were systemically healthy. Each donor gave approximately 10 milliliters of peripheral blood, collected into EDTA-treated Vacutainer tubes. PBMCs were isolated by Ficoll-Paque density-gradient centrifugation, with at least 6 million obtained per sample. Total RNA was extracted from PBMCs with Trizol reagent, with at least 6 micrograms obtained per sample. For every donor, flow cytometry on a PBMC aliquot measured the percentage of naive CD45RAhigh/CD27high T cells. These data originate in a study of blood T cells in healthy people across ages (dated by TCRdb to about 2015). As for the study more broadly: In model experiments, template switching captured roughly one uniquely barcoded TCR beta cDNA molecule for every two T cells. Using deep sequencing normalized with unique cDNA molecular identifiers, the study measured how TCR beta repertoire diversity changes with age. The donors were divided into four age groups: young (average approximately 17 years), middle-aged (approximately 39), aged (around 67) and long-lived (more than 75). To avoid experimental bias, donors of different ages were randomly spread across the sequencing lanes. The study analyzed two additional independent replicas of 1 million unique cDNA reads from the same blood draw for two donors, one aged 18 to 30 and one aged 80 or older.

Paper-wide results and their limitations: Total diversity estimates from one million sequenced T cells were considered lower bounds and underestimates. Because profiling used bulk unsorted PBMCs, naive and antigen-experienced compartments could not be compared conclusively. Donor CMV infection status was unknown, potentially confounding age-related changes in expanded clonotypes. Observed TCR beta diversity per million T cells fell roughly linearly with age, and a significant reduction was already apparent by age roughly 40. There was a strong correlation between observed TCR beta diversity and the percentage of naive T cells measured by flow cytometry. Compared with the aged group, the long-lived group had more naive CD4+ T cells, fewer expanded clones and increased TCR diversity, a pattern suggesting age selection.

This clonotype was obtained from a woman aged 25-40 years in good health. The sequencing sample was made of blood.

This receptor has the CDR3 CASSLYGTSGTWQYF. The sequenced DNA: TGTGCCAGCAGCTTGTATGGGACTAGCGGAACGTGGCAGTACTTC. This chain is built from TRBV5-6 and TRBJ2-7; TRBD2 aligns with 11 central bases. As encoded in the germline V gene, CDR1 is SGHDT while CDR2 is YYEEEE. Taken from cysteine to phenylalanine, the CDR3 has 15 residues. The only DNA kept is the CDR3, 45 bases in frame from the first base. Clipping removes 1 base from V and 9 bases from J, with 9 as the unmatched junction base count.